These 15 T cell receptor beta chains came from one sample sequenced in a study of CD8 T cell repertoires and HIV-1 epitope variants. Their specific antigens are unknown. Using immunoSEQ multiplex PCR, the repertoire was profiled, and TCRdb retains in-frame clones only, with some absent. The sample contains 4,000 or so clones, under 65% of which appear only once. Material for sequencing was cultured CD8+ T cells derived from PBMCs. The receptors here all came from a male donor with HIV.

This clone has a handful of counts. The chain carries TRBV28 and TRBJ1-2; no firm D call. The length of the CDR3 is 12 residues. The germline gives CDR1 MDHEN, CDR2 SYDVKM. Deletions cut 2 bases from V and 14 bases from J, with 15 bases between. The CDR3 protein is CASSLRPGRDTF. The DNA for the CDR3 is TGTGCCAGCAGTTTAAGACCGGGTCGGGATACCTTC.

By share, this clone counts as large. The chain employs TRBV19 and TRBJ2-7, with D perhaps matching TRBD2 (6 bases). The V gene's germline CDR1 is LNHDA and CDR2 SQIVND (reference sequence). V was cut by 4 bases and J by 4 bases, with 14 bases left in between. The CDR3 runs to 14 residues. CDR3: CASSTLATEYEQYF. In DNA, the CDR3 is TGTGCCAGTAGTACCCTAGCGACAGAATACGAGCAGTACTTC. Complete variable domain (other parts from reference TRBV19 and TRBJ2-7): DGGITQSPKYLFRKEGQNVTLSCEQNLNHDAMYWYRQDPGQGLRLIYYSQIVNDFQKGDIAEGYSVSREKKESFPLTVTSAQKNPTAFYLCASSTLATEYEQYFGPGTRLTVT.

The gene calls are TRBV10-2 and TRBJ2-5; D is unresolved. This CDR3 is built from 19 residues. With 0 bases removed from V and 2 bases from J, the gap between germline ends came to 22 bases. The germline V gene encodes CDR1 WSHSY and CDR2 SAAADI. This CDR3 is CASSESYLVTAPAQETQYF. The DNA for the CDR3 is TGCGCCAGCAGTGAGTCGTATTTAGTAACAGCCCCAGCACAAGAGACCCAGTACTTC.

This clone was counted between two and nine times. V is TRBV9 and J is TRBJ2-7, with D possibly being TRBD2 (5 bases). CDR1 is SGDLS, CDR2 YYNGEE, per germline. V was pared by 0 bases and J by 0 bases, with 7 bases between. The length of the CDR3 is 14 residues. The CDR3 DNA reads TGTGCCAGCAGCGTAGAAGGGAGCTCCTACGAGCAGTACTTC. This sequence encodes CASSVEGSSYEQYF. The full variable domain, with the rest looked up from reference TRBV9 and TRBJ2-7, is DSGVTQTPKHLITATGQRVTLRCSPRSGDLSVYWYQQSLDQGLQFLIQYYNGEERAKGNILERFSAQQFPDLHSELNLSSLELGDSALYFCASSVEGSSYEQYFGPGTRLTVT.

The chain employs TRBV10-2 and TRBJ2-3, with 11 bases matching TRBD2. Germline V gene lookup returns CDR1 WSHSY and CDR2 SAAADI. CDR3 length: 15 residues. V shed 2 bases and J 6 bases; nucleotides not matched to a gene: 4. CDR3 coding DNA: TGCGCCAGCAGTGAGATAGGACTAGCGGGCGATACGCAGTATTTT. As protein: CASSEIGLAGDTQYF.

V usage is TRBV7-9 and J usage is TRBJ1-2; TRBD1 is a possible D gene (5 bases). The CDR3 runs to 14 residues. Trimming took 7 bases from V and 2 from J, leaving 14 bases between them. Germline-derived CDR1 and CDR2 are SEHNR and FQNEAQ (reference sequence). CDR3 DNA sequence: TGTGCCAGCACCGCTCTTCGGGGGAACTATGGCTACACCTTC. It is translated as CASTALRGNYGYTF.

The rearrangement uses TRBV29-1 and TRBJ1-1; the match to TRBD1 covers 9 bases. In germline, CDR1 is SQVTM, CDR2 ANQGSEA. This CDR3 contains 12 residues. The V and J ends lost 7 bases and 3 bases, in that order; junction bases with no gene match: 3. This CDR3 is CSARTGDTEAFF. CDR3 DNA sequence: TGCAGCGCGAGGACAGGGGACACTGAAGCTTTCTTT.

This chain connects TRBV5-1 to TRBJ2-1, with TRBD2 matching 7 bases. V was clipped by 3 bases and J by 0 bases; unmatched bases: 3. Germline CDR1 is SGHRS and CDR2 is YFSETQ. The CDR3 consists of 15 residues. The CDR3 bases are TGCGCCAGCAGCTGGGAGCGGGGCTCCTACAATGAGCAGTTCTTC. Protein product: CASSWERGSYNEQFF.

CDR3 residues: CASSDVVGYTPQHF. The CDR3 DNA reads TGTGCCAGCAGTGATGTGGTAGGGTACACGCCCCAGCATTTT. V and J are TRBV2 and TRBJ1-5; D uncertain. Germline CDR1 reads SNHLY; CDR2 reads FYNNEI. This CDR3 spans 14 amino acids. The V and J ends lost 3 bases and 9 bases respectively, with 15 bases between them.

This clone showed up just a few times. V is TRBV18 and J is TRBJ1-1; tentatively, D is TRBD1 (5 bases). Germline V CDR1 and CDR2: KGHSH, LQKENI. Trimming took 4 bases from V and 3 from J, leaving 15 bases between them. The CDR3 loop spans 15 amino acids. In DNA form, the CDR3 reads TGTGCCAGCTCACAAGACCGGGGCAGAGACACTGAAGCTTTCTTT. Its translation: CASSQDRGRDTEAFF.

The J gene is TRBJ2-3, the V gene TRBV29-1; 10 positions match TRBD2. The CDR3 consists of 16 residues. V was pared by 4 bases and J by 10 bases, with 17 bases of the junction left unmatched. Per germline, CDR1 SQVTM and CDR2 ANQGSEA. The CDR3 reads CSVVHPSGRRVWSQYF. DNA for the CDR3: TGCAGCGTTGTTCACCCTAGCGGGAGAAGGGTCTGGTCGCAGTATTTT.

The genes are TRBV6-1 and TRBJ2-2; the match to TRBD2 covers 11 bases. The CDR3 has 16 amino acids. Trimming at V came to 4 bases and at J to 4 bases, leaving 5 bases not matched to a gene. Germline CDR1 and CDR2: MNHNS and SASEGT. The CDR3 nucleotides are TGTGCCAGCAGTGTCCTAGCGGGAGGAGTCACCGGGGAGCTGTTTTTT. It translates to CASSVLAGGVTGELFF.

This clone was picked up a small number of times. The V and J genes are TRBV27 and TRBJ2-7, with 8 bases that match TRBD1. V lost 5 bases to trimming and J lost 5 bases; unmatched junction nucleotides: 8. The CDR3 runs 14 residues. Germline V gives CDR1 MNHEY, CDR2 SMNVEV (reference sequence). CDR3 sequence reads: CASSPGTGGDEQYF. The CDR3 bases are TGTGCCAGCAGTCCCGGGACAGGCGGGGACGAGCAGTACTTC.

The CDR3 DNA is TGTGCCAGCAGCGAGGGGGGTGACAAAGCAGAAAAACTGTTTTTT. It is translated as CASSEGGDKAEKLFF. This chain links TRBV9 with TRBJ1-4; D is possibly TRBD1 (6 bases). V dropped 3 bases and J dropped 8 bases, with 17 bases sitting between them. The germline V gene has CDR1 SGDLS and CDR2 YYNGEE. This CDR3 has 15 residues.

V and J are TRBV7-9 and TRBJ2-1; 12 bases are shared with TRBD2. Looked up from germline, CDR1 is SEHNR and CDR2 is FQNEAQ (reference sequence). The CDR3 is 16 residues long. After removal of 1 base from V and 7 bases from J, the junction contained 5 bases not matched to a gene. CDR3 sequence: CASSLVLGTSGNEQFF. Written as DNA, the CDR3 is TGTGCCAGCAGCTTAGTCCTAGGGACTAGCGGGAATGAGCAGTTCTTC. Complete variable domain (other parts from reference TRBV7-9 and TRBJ2-1): DTGVSQNPRHKITKRGQNVTFRCDPISEHNRLYWYRQTLGQGPEFLTYFQNEAQLEKSRLLSDRFSAERPKGSFSTLEIQRTEQGDSAMYLCASSLVLGTSGNEQFFGPGTRLTVL.